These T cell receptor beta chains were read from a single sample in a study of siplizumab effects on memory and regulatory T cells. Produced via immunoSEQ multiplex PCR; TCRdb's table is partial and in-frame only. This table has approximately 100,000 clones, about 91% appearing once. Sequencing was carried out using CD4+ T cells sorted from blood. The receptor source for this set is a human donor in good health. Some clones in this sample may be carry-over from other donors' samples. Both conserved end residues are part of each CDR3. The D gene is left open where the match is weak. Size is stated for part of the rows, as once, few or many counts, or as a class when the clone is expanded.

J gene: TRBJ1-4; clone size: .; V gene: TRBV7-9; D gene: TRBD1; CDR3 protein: CASSPGQGSEKLFF; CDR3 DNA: TGTGCCAGCAGCCCGGGACAGGGTAGTGAAAAACTGTTTTTT
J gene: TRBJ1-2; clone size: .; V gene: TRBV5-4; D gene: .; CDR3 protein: CASSKRTVYGYTF; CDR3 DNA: TGTGCCAGCAGCAAAAGAACGGTTTATGGCTACACCTTC
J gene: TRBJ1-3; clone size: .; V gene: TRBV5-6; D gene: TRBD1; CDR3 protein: CASSTDRYGTGGSGNTIYF; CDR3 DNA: TGTGCCAGCAGCACCGACCGGTACGGAACAGGGGGCTCTGGAAACACCATATATTTT
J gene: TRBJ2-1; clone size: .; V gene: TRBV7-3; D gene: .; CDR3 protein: CASSSPRGEQFF; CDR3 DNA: TGTGCCAGCAGCTCCCCCAGAGGTGAGCAGTTCTTC
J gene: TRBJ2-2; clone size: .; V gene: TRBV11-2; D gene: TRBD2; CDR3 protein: CASSLDRNGGGLFF; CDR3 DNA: TGTGCCAGCAGCTTAGACCGAAATGGCGGGGGGCTGTTTTTT
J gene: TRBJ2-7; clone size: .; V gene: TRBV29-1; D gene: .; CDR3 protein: CSVDKESSYEQYF; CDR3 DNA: TGCAGCGTTGACAAGGAAAGCTCCTACGAGCAGTACTTC
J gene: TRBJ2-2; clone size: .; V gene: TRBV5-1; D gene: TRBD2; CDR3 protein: CASRLELAGVVGELFF; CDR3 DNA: TGCGCCAGCCGACTCGAGCTAGCGGGAGTTGTCGGGGAGCTGTTTTTT
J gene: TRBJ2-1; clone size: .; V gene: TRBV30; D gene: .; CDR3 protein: CAWSLGGQNQQFF; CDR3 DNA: TGTGCCTGGAGTCTGGGGGGCCAGAATCAGCAGTTCTTC
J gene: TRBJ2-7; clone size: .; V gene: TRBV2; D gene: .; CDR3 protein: CASSEPDNRETYEQYF; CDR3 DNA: TGTGCCAGCAGTGAACCTGATAACAGGGAGACCTACGAGCAGTACTTC
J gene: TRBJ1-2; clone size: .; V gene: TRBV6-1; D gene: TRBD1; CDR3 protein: CASSETGGAYGYTF; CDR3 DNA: TGTGCCAGCAGTGAGACAGGGGGCGCCTATGGCTACACCTTC
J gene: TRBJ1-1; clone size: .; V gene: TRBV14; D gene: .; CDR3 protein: CASSQIGGYNQAFF; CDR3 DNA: TGTGCCAGCAGCCAAATTGGGGGCTATAATCAAGCTTTCTTT
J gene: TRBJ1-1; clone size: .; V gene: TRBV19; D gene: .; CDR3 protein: CASTSRTANTEAFF; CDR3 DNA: TGTGCCAGTACCTCCCGGACAGCGAACACTGAAGCTTTCTTT
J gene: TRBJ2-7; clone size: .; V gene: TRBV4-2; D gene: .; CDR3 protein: CASSQDHTDIVQYF; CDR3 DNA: TGTGCCAGCAGCCAAGATCATACCGACATCGTGCAGTACTTC
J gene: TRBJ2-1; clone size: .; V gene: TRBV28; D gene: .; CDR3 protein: CASSLLVSGSLNEQFF; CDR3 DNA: TGTGCCAGCAGTTTATTAGTAAGCGGGTCGCTAAATGAGCAGTTCTTC
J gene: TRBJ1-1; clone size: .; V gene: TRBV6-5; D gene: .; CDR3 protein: CASRGPTMNTEAFF; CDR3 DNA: TGTGCCAGCCGCGGTCCTACAATGAACACTGAAGCTTTCTTT
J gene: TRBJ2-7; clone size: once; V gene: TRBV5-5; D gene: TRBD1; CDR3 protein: CASSLRDSLYEQYF; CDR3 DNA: TGTGCCAGCAGCTTAAGGGACAGCCTCTACGAGCAGTACTTC
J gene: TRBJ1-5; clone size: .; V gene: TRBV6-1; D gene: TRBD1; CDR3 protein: CASSGSQGQPQHF; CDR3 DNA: TGTGCCAGCAGTGGGTCACAGGGGCAGCCCCAGCATTTT
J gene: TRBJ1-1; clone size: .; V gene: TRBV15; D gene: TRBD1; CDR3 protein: CATLQNDRVQQNTEAFF; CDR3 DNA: TGTGCCACGCTACAAAACGACAGGGTCCAACAAAACACTGAAGCTTTCTTT
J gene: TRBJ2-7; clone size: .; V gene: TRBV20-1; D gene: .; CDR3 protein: CSGRGSYEQYF; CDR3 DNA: TGCAGTGGGAGGGGCTCCTACGAGCAGTACTTC
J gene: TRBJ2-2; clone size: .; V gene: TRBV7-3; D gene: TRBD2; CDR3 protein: CASSHGTSSGELFF; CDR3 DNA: TGTGCCAGCAGCCACGGGACTAGCTCCGGGGAGCTGTTTTTT
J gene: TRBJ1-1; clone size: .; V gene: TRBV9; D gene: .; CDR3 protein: CASARGVTNTEAFF; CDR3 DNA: TGTGCCAGCGCCAGGGGAGTAACGAACACTGAAGCTTTCTTT
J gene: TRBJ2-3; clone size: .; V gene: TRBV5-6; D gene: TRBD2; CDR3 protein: CASSLGLARSTDTQYF; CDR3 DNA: TGTGCCAGCAGCCTTGGACTAGCTCGAAGCACAGATACGCAGTATTTT
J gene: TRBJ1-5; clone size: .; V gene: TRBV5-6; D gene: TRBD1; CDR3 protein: CASSSETGDNQPQHF; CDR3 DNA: TGTGCCAGCAGCTCTGAAACAGGGGACAATCAGCCCCAGCATTTT
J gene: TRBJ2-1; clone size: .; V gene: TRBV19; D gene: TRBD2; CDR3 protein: CASSALGLTEVNEQFF; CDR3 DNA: TGTGCCAGTAGTGCCCTGGGACTAACGGAGGTCAATGAGCAGTTCTTC
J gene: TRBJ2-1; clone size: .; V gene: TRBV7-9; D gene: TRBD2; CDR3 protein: CASSLGAGASYNEQFF; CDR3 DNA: TGTGCCAGCAGCTTAGGAGCGGGAGCATCCTACAATGAGCAGTTCTTC
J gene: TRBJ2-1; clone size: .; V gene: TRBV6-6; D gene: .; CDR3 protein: CASSPLFGYNEQFF; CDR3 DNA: TGTGCCAGCAGTCCCCTCTTTGGCTACAATGAGCAGTTCTTC
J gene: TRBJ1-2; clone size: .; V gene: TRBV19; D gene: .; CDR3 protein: CASSISTGKVGYTF; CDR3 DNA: TGTGCCAGTAGTATTAGCACAGGGAAAGTTGGCTACACCTTC